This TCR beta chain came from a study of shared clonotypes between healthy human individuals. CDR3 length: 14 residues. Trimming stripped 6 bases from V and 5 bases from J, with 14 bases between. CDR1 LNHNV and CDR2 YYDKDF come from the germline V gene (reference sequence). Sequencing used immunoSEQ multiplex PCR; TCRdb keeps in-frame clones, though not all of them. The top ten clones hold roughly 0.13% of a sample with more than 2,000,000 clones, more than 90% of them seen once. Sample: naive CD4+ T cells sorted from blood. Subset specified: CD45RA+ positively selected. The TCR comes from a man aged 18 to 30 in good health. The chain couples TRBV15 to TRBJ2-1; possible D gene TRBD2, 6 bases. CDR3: CATREPGLHNEQFF. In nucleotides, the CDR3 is TGTGCCACCAGGGAACCGGGACTCCACAATGAGCAGTTCTTC. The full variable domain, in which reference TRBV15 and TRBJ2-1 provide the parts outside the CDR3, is DAMVIQNPRYQVTQFGKPVTLSCSQTLNHNVMYWYQQKSSQAPKLLFHYYDKDFNNEADTPDNFQSRRPNTSFCFLDIRSPGLGDTAMYLCATREPGLHNEQFFGPGTRLTVL.